Listed below are T cell receptor beta chains from one sample, sequenced in a study of blood T cell repertoires in COVID-19. Clones were read by immunoSEQ multiplex PCR, and TCRdb kept only the in-frame ones, dropping some. Of tens of thousands of clones listed, about 88% were seen once; the top ten hold less than 15%. Sequencing was done on a sample of peripheral blood. These receptors were collected from an older man with active or convalescent COVID-19. Each CDR3 is given with its conserved first and last residue. A D gene is named only where the DNA matches it firmly. Size tells how often a clone was seen (once, few, many) or the class of an expanded clone, and some rows leave it out.

J gene,V gene,D gene,clone size,CDR3 DNA,CDR3 protein
TRBJ1-1,TRBV29-1,NA,few,TGCAGCGTCCGAGGACTCATGAACACTGAAGCTTTCTTT,CSVRGLMNTEAFF
TRBJ1-2,TRBV4-1,NA,NA,TGCGCCAGCAGGCCCATGGGGCTCTATGGCTACACCTTC,CASRPMGLYGYTF
TRBJ1-5,TRBV19,NA,NA,TGTGCCAGTAGTATCTCCCACGGGAGCAATCAGCCCCAGCATTTT,CASSISHGSNQPQHF
TRBJ2-1,TRBV27,TRBD2,NA,TGTGCCAGCAGTTTATTCCCTAGCGGGGGCACCTACAATGAGCAGTTCTTC,CASSLFPSGGTYNEQFF
TRBJ2-3,TRBV3-1/TRBV3-2,TRBD2,NA,TGTGCCAGCAGCCAAGATTGTCTAGCGGGGGCCCCCCGCACAGATACGCAGTATTTT,CASSQDCLAGAPRTDTQYF
TRBJ2-5,TRBV9,TRBD2,once,TGTGCCAGCAGCGCCGGGACTAGCGGGGGGGCCGAAGAGACCCAGTACTTC,CASSAGTSGGAEETQYF
TRBJ1-4,TRBV5-6,NA,NA,TGTGCCAGCAGCGTATACAGGAGCCTTAATGAAAAACTGTTTTTT,CASSVYRSLNEKLFF
TRBJ1-5,TRBV9,TRBD1,NA,TGTGCCCGCAGCGTAGCTACGGCAGGGGGGCTTGAGCATCAGCCCCAGCATTTT,CARSVATAGGLEHQPQHF
TRBJ2-5,TRBV12-5,TRBD2,NA,TGTGCTAGTGGTTTAGGGACTAGCGGGGGGGCCGAGACCCAGTACTTC,CASGLGTSGGAETQYF
TRBJ1-4,TRBV5-1,NA,NA,TGCGCCAGCAGCAACTCCAGGATGGGTCTGGATGAAAAACTGTTTTTT,CASSNSRMGLDEKLFF
TRBJ1-1,TRBV4-2,NA,NA,TGTGCCAGCAGCCAATTCGGGACCGTGGGAGGTGAAGCTTTCTTT,CASSQFGTVGGEAFF
TRBJ1-2,TRBV4-1,TRBD1,NA,TGCGCCAGCAGCCAAGACGTGGACAGGGGGTACCATGGCTACACCTTC,CASSQDVDRGYHGYTF
TRBJ2-3,TRBV5-1,TRBD2,once,TGCGCCAGCAGCTATTGGGCGGGGGGCCTAACAGATACGCAGTATTTT,CASSYWAGGLTDTQYF
TRBJ1-1,TRBV12-3/TRBV12-4,NA,NA,TGTGCCAGCAGTTTAGGGGGGCTCACTGAAGCTTTCTTT,CASSLGGLTEAFF
TRBJ1-1,TRBV6-2/TRBV6-3,NA,NA,TGTGCCAGCAGCCCCGGACAGTTGAACACTGAAGCTTTCTTT,CASSPGQLNTEAFF
TRBJ1-1,TRBV2,NA,NA,TGTGCCAGCAGAAAAGGACGGGATGAAGCTTTCTTT,CASRKGRDEAFF
TRBJ2-2,TRBV7-9,TRBD1,NA,TGTGCCAGCAGCTTGATACCGGGACAGGGGAAATGGGGGGAGCTGTTTTTT,CASSLIPGQGKWGELFF
TRBJ2-1,TRBV7-3,TRBD2,NA,TGTGCCAGCAGCAAAACTAGCGGGGGGGCCCAGAATGAGCAGTTCTTC,CASSKTSGGAQNEQFF
TRBJ2-3,TRBV4-2,TRBD1,NA,TGTGCCAGCAGCGTTACAAACAGGGGGTCGGATACGCAGTATTTT,CASSVTNRGSDTQYF
TRBJ2-2,TRBV7-9,NA,NA,TGTGCCAGCAGCCCCCGTACTTTCACGGGGGAGCTGTTTTTT,CASSPRTFTGELFF
TRBJ1-2,TRBV7-2,TRBD1,NA,TGTGCCAGCAGCTTAGCTCCTGGGACAGGGAACGGCTACACCTTC,CASSLAPGTGNGYTF
TRBJ1-5,TRBV4-3,TRBD1,few,TGCGCCAGCAGCCAGACAGGGAGGAGGGGCAATCAGCCCCAGCATTTT,CASSQTGRRGNQPQHF
TRBJ1-2,TRBV9,TRBD1,NA,TGTGCCAGCAGCGCTAAAGGACAGGCCCAGGTTGGCTACACCTTC,CASSAKGQAQVGYTF
TRBJ1-2,TRBV4-1,NA,NA,TGCGCCAGCAGCCAAGATCAGTCAGGGCCCTATGGCTACACCTTC,CASSQDQSGPYGYTF
TRBJ2-2,TRBV24-1,NA,NA,TGTGCCACCAGTGATTTGCAGGGGGCTAGCGGGGACACCGGGGAGCTGTTTTTT,CATSDLQGASGDTGELFF
TRBJ1-5,TRBV2,NA,NA,TGTGCCAGCAGTGAAGGCAGATCTAGCAATCAGCCCCAGCATTTT,CASSEGRSSNQPQHF
TRBJ2-3,TRBV18,NA,NA,TGTGCCAGCTCACCATCCAGAAGTCCAGATACGCAGTATTTT,CASSPSRSPDTQYF
TRBJ2-2,TRBV9,TRBD1,NA,TGTGCCAGCAGCCCCGTCCCCGGACAGGGCTACACCGGGGAGCTGTTTTTT,CASSPVPGQGYTGELFF